The T cell receptor (beta chain) under discussion was sequenced for a study of CD8 T cells in ankylosing spondylitis. The CDR3 runs 15 residues. Deletions cut 2 bases from V and 2 bases from J, with 10 bases between. TCRdb re-called the 5' RACE reads with MiXCR, one entry per CDR3 protein. The data show 380,000 or so distinct CDR3 sequences, approximately 22% seen once. The rearrangement joins TRBV12-3 or TRBV12-4 to TRBJ1-5; no reliable D call. The receptor was isolated from a male donor with ankylosing spondylitis or in good health (not recorded which). Sequencing was performed on blood, either unsorted or a sorted T cell fraction (not recorded which). In DNA, the CDR3 is TGTGCCAGCAGTTTATACCGAGAGGGCAATCAGCCCCAGCATTTT. Its protein is CASSLYREGNQPQHF.